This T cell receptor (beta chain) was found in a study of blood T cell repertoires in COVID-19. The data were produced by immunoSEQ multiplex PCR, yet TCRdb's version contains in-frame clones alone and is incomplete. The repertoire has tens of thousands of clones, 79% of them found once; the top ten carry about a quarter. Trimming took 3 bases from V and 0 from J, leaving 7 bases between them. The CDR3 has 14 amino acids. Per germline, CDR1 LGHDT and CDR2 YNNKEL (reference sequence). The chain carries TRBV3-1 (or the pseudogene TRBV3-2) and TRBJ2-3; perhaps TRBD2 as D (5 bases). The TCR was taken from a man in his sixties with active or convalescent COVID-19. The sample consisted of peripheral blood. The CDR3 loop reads CASSQGGSTDTQYF. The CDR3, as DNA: TGTGCCAGCAGCCAGGGCGGGAGCACAGATACGCAGTATTTT.